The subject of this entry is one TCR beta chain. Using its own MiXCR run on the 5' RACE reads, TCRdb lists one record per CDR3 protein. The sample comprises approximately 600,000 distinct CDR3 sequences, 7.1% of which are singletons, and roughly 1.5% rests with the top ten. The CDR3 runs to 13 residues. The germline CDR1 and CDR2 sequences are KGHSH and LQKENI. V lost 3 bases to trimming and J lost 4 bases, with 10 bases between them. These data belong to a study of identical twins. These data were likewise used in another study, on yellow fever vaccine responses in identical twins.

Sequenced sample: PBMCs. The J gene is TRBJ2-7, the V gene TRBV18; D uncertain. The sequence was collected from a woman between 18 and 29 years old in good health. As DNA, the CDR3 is TGTGCCAGCTCACCTATCAGAAGTTACGAGCAGTACTTC. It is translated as CASSPIRSYEQYF. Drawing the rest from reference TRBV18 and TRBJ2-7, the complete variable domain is NAGVMQNPRHLVRRRGQEARLRCSPMKGHSHVYWYRQLPEEGLKFMVYLQKENIIDESGMPKERFSAEFPKEGPSILRIQQVVRGDSAAYFCASSPIRSYEQYFGPGTRLTVT.